This TCR beta chain was identified during a study of T-cell reconstitution after alpha-beta-depleted transplantation in children. Unique molecular identifiers were incorporated when the TCRbeta library was constructed. TCRdb re-called the PCR reads with MiXCR, one entry per CDR3 protein. The repertoire consists of about 610,000 distinct CDR3 sequences, with about 10% occurring once and the leading ten covering approximately 4.1%. Germline V gene data show CDR1 as MDHEN and CDR2 as SYDVKM. The length of the CDR3 is 17 residues. V shed 4 bases, J shed 5 bases, and the junction held 11 bases outside the gene matches. This clonotype has a count of ten or more.

The sample was PBMCs from the stem cell graft donor, taken from the stem cell graft. The clonotype comes from a human donor who donated a stem cell graft to a child with acute myeloid leukemia. The V gene is TRBV28, the J gene TRBJ2-2; 9 positions agree with TRBD1. The CDR3 bases are TGTGCCAGCAGTTCAGCTACCGGGACAGGGATTACCGGGGAGCTGTTTTTT. Translated, it gives CASSSATGTGITGELFF. The whole variable domain, filled in from reference TRBV28 and TRBJ2-2, reads DVKVTQSSRYLVKRTGEKVFLECVQDMDHENMFWYRQDPGLGLRLIYFSYDVKMKEKGDIPEGYSVSREKKERFSLILESASTNQTSMYLCASSSATGTGITGELFFGEGSRLTVL.